These 20 T cell receptor beta chains originate from one sample sequenced in a study of identifying expanded T cells in peripheral blood. The table came from immunoSEQ multiplex PCR; TCRdb's copy has only in-frame clones and leaves some out. The sample lists about 120,000 clones, 75% to 90% occurring once. Source material: blood. The source of these receptors is a person aged 18 to 75 in good health.

The CDR3, as DNA: TGTGCCAGCAGCGTAGTTAGGGAATTGAACACTGAAGCTTTCTTT. As protein: CASSVVRELNTEAFF. The chain combines TRBV9 with TRBJ1-1; D is unclear. The germline V and J ends were trimmed by 0 bases and 0 bases, with 9 bases remaining between them. The CDR3 length is 15 residues. CDR1 is SGDLS and CDR2 is YYNGEE in the germline V gene. The complete variable domain, with remaining parts taken from reference TRBV9 and TRBJ1-1, reads DSGVTQTPKHLITATGQRVTLRCSPRSGDLSVYWYQQSLDQGLQFLIQYYNGEERAKGNILERFSAQQFPDLHSELNLSSLELGDSALYFCASSVVRELNTEAFFGQGTRLTVV.

The chain has TRBV5-6 and TRBJ1-1; D ambiguous. Per germline, CDR1 SGHDT and CDR2 YYEEEE. Between the trimmed V and J ends, which lost 2 bases and 1 base, there was a span of 6 bases. The CDR3 contains 13 residues. The CDR3 sequence is CASSLSPNTEAFF. The CDR3 DNA reads TGTGCCAGCAGCTTAAGCCCGAACACTGAAGCTTTCTTT.

This clone was counted once. This sequence joins TRBV6-5 and TRBJ2-1; D remains unclear. Germline V gene lookup returns CDR1 MNHEY and CDR2 SVGAGI. There are 12 residues in the CDR3. With 3 bases removed from V and 15 bases from J, the gap between germline ends came to 15 bases. In nucleotides, the CDR3 is TGTGCCAGCAGTTATACACCTTCCTTCGGGTTCTTC. This encodes CASSYTPSFGFF.

The chain has TRBV10-1 and TRBJ2-1, with TRBD2 matching 10 bases. Germline V gene sequence: CDR1 WNHNN, CDR2 SYGVQD (reference sequence). Losses at the gene ends were 1 base for V and 8 bases for J; bases not matched to a gene: 5. The CDR3 sequence is 15 residues long. CDR3 residues: CASSEFQRGGDEQFF. CDR3 bases: TGCGCCAGCAGTGAGTTTCAGCGGGGGGGTGATGAGCAGTTCTTC.

The chain combines TRBV21-1 with TRBJ2-7; the table's D call, TRBD1, was not checked against the DNA. TRBV21-1 is deemed a pseudogene. The CDR3 sequence is 15 residues long. This chain's CDR3 is CASSTSQGVAYEQYF. CDR3 in DNA: TGTGCCAGCAGCACCTCACAGGGGGTGGCCTACGAGCAGTACTTC.

In its sample, this clone was seen many times. As DNA, the CDR3 is TGCGCCAGCAGCCAAGATGAGGGGGCCTATGGAAACACCATATATTTT. Translating gives CASSQDEGAYGNTIYF. The chain uses TRBV4-1 and TRBJ1-3; 7 nucleotides match TRBD1. This CDR3 is built from 16 residues. CDR1 is MGHRA, CDR2 YSYEKL, per germline. V shed 0 bases and J 3 bases; nucleotides not matched to a gene: 5.

This clone was found once. This rearrangement joins TRBV10-2 to TRBJ2-3, with D maybe TRBD1 (5 bases). V was trimmed by 0 bases and J by 0 bases, leaving 7 bases between them. CDR1 WSHSY and CDR2 SAAADI come from the germline V gene. The length of the CDR3 is 15 residues. The CDR3 spells CASSESRDSTDTQYF. DNA of the CDR3: TGCGCCAGCAGTGAGTCCAGGGATAGCACAGATACGCAGTATTTT.

This rearrangement joins TRBV29-1 to TRBJ1-1; TRBD1 might be the D (5 bases). V was pared by 7 bases and J by 5 bases, with 17 bases between. The CDR3 totals 13 residues. Looked up from germline, CDR1 is SQVTM and CDR2 is ANQGSEA. The CDR3 DNA reads TGCAGCGGGGACGGGACGCTAAGGACTGAAGCTTTCTTT. Its translation: CSGDGTLRTEAFF.

The rearrangement links TRBV11-3 to TRBJ2-3, with D unresolved. The V and J ends lost 4 bases and 2 bases respectively, with 13 bases between them. The CDR3 is made up of 15 amino acids. The germline V gene has CDR1 SGHNT and CDR2 YENEEA. The CDR3 region has the DNA TGTGCCAGCAGCTCAAGAGGTGCACTCACAGATACGCAGTATTTT. It yields the protein CASSSRGALTDTQYF.

This sequence joins TRBV7-6 and TRBJ2-2; 8 bases line up with TRBD2. Germline CDR1 reads SGHVS; CDR2 reads FNYEAQ. This CDR3 comprises 15 residues. Trimming cost V 0 bases and J 3 bases; bases outside gene matches: 0. The CDR3 region is CASSLATSDTGELFF. In DNA form, the CDR3 reads TGTGCCAGCAGCTTAGCGACTAGCGACACCGGGGAGCTGTTTTTT.

The chain carries TRBV6-6 and TRBJ1-1; the match to TRBD1 covers 7 bases. V dropped 7 bases and J dropped 1; count of bases not matched to a gene: 6. The germline V gene has CDR1 MNHNY and CDR2 SVGAGI (reference sequence). The CDR3 loop spans 14 amino acids. The CDR3: CASKRQGTNTEAFF. Written as DNA, the CDR3 is TGTGCCAGCAAAAGACAGGGAACGAACACTGAAGCTTTCTTT.

The genes are TRBV4-3 and TRBJ2-6, with D hard to call. Trimming left V 1 base short and J 4 bases short, with 11 bases between. Germline CDR1 and CDR2: LGHNA and YSLEER. This CDR3 is built from 16 residues. In DNA form, the CDR3 reads TGCGCCAGCAGCCAAGTAAAGCGTTCCGGGGCCAACGTCCTGACTTTC. The encoded protein is CASSQVKRSGANVLTF.

This clone was counted a few times. The rearrangement uses TRBV2 and TRBJ2-1; 10 bases map to TRBD1. There are 12 residues in the CDR3. Looked up from germline, CDR1 is SNHLY and CDR2 is FYNNEI. V lost 4 bases, J lost 14 bases, and 5 bases stayed unmatched. CDR3 protein: CASSVGDRGEFF. The DNA for the CDR3 is TGTGCCAGCAGTGTAGGGGACAGGGGCGAGTTCTTC.

This clone appeared once. The chain joins TRBV7-9 to TRBJ2-7, with D unclear. With 5 bases removed from V and 4 bases from J, the gap between germline ends came to 9 bases. The V gene's germline CDR1 is SEHNR and CDR2 FQNEAQ (reference sequence). The CDR3 has 12 amino acids. The CDR3 DNA sequence: TGTGCCAGCAGCCATGGGTCGTACGAGCAGTACTTC. Translating gives CASSHGSYEQYF.

CDR3: CASSLVMANTEAFF. The CDR3 DNA reads as TGTGCCAGCAGCTTAGTCATGGCGAACACTGAAGCTTTCTTT. This chain connects TRBV7-2 to TRBJ1-1; D is ambiguous. Between the trimmed V and J ends, which lost 1 base and 1 base, there was a span of 7 bases. The V gene's germline CDR1 is SGHTA and CDR2 FQGNSA. The CDR3 runs to 14 residues.

J is TRBJ1-5 and V is TRBV7-9; TRBD1 might be the D (6 bases). Germline CDR1 SEHNR, CDR2 FQNEAQ (reference sequence). This CDR3 comprises 14 residues. V lost 1 base and J lost 2, with 6 bases in between. CDR3 in DNA: TGTGCCAGCAGCTTAGGACAGGGCAATCAGCCCCAGCATTTT. It translates to CASSLGQGNQPQHF.

The CDR3 is CASSFQGEVGELFF. Written as DNA, the CDR3 is TGTGCCAGCAGCTTTCAAGGGGAGGTCGGGGAGCTGTTTTTT. This chain uses TRBV7-9 with TRBJ2-2, with D possibly being TRBD2 (6 bases). With 3 bases removed from V and 7 bases from J, the gap between germline ends came to 12 bases. The germline gives CDR1 SEHNR, CDR2 FQNEAQ (reference sequence). The CDR3 covers 14 residues. The complete variable domain, with remaining parts taken from reference TRBV7-9 and TRBJ2-2, reads DTGVSQNPRHKITKRGQNVTFRCDPISEHNRLYWYRQTLGQGPEFLTYFQNEAQLEKSRLLSDRFSAERPKGSFSTLEIQRTEQGDSAMYLCASSFQGEVGELFFGEGSRLTVL.

V and J are TRBV18 and TRBJ2-7; the match to TRBD2 covers 10 bases. CDR1 and CDR2 from the germline V gene are KGHSH and LQKENI. V lost 6 bases and J lost 2; bases outside the gene matches: 4. The length of the CDR3 is 14 residues. CDR3 nucleotides: TGTGCCAGCTCCTCTAGCGGGGGAACCTACGAGCAGTACTTC. Its translation: CASSSSGGTYEQYF. The full variable domain, in which reference TRBV18 and TRBJ2-7 provide the parts outside the CDR3, is NAGVMQNPRHLVRRRGQEARLRCSPMKGHSHVYWYRQLPEEGLKFMVYLQKENIIDESGMPKERFSAEFPKEGPSILRIQQVVRGDSAAYFCASSSSGGTYEQYFGPGTRLTVT.

The chain combines TRBV10-1 with TRBJ1-6; tentatively, D is TRBD1 (6 bases). CDR3 length equals 13 residues. Between the trimmed V and J ends, which lost 2 bases and 9 bases, there was a span of 8 bases. Germline values: CDR1 WNHNN, CDR2 SYGVQD (reference sequence). The CDR3 reads CASSERGVSPLHF. The CDR3 DNA reads TGCGCCAGCAGTGAGAGGGGGGTTTCACCCCTCCACTTT.

The rearrangement uses TRBV7-9 and TRBJ2-1; D remains unclear. This CDR3 has 12 residues. V shed 7 bases and J shed 7 bases, with 11 bases lying between them. Per the germline V gene, CDR1 is SEHNR and CDR2 is FQNEAQ (reference sequence). In nucleotides, the CDR3 is TGTGCCAGCATTTCCGGGCGGAATGAGCAGTTCTTC. The encoded protein is CASISGRNEQFF. The variable domain in full, completed from reference TRBV7-9 and TRBJ2-1, reads DTGVSQNPRHKITKRGQNVTFRCDPISEHNRLYWYRQTLGQGPEFLTYFQNEAQLEKSRLLSDRFSAERPKGSFSTLEIQRTEQGDSAMYLCASISGRNEQFFGPGTRLTVL.